Below are 19 T cell receptor beta chains sequenced from a single sample in a study of T cell changes during pregnancy in multiple sclerosis. Assay: immunoSEQ multiplex PCR; the TCRdb copy retains only in-frame clones and omits some. The sample shows some 14,000 clones, 83% of them seen only once. The sample here was CD8+ T cells from peripheral blood mononuclear cells, taken after pregnancy. The receptors here all came from a female donor in good health, enrolled as a control in a pregnancy study.

This chain uses TRBV15 with TRBJ1-5; D remains ambiguous. This CDR3 is built from 15 residues. V lost 0 bases, J lost 0 bases, and 6 bases lay in between. The germline gives CDR1 LNHNV, CDR2 YYDKDF (reference sequence). The chain's CDR3 is CATSRDRVSNQPQHF. DNA for the CDR3: TGTGCCACCAGCAGAGATCGGGTTAGCAATCAGCCCCAGCATTTT.

In its sample, this clone is medium-sized. The DNA of the CDR3 is TGTGCCAGCAGTAAGACTAGCGGGAGCTACAATGAGCAGTTCTTC. This codes for CASSKTSGSYNEQFF. This chain links TRBV6-4 with TRBJ2-1; 12 nucleotides agree with TRBD2. The CDR3 runs 15 residues. Germline values: CDR1 MRHNA, CDR2 SNTAGT. Trimming cost V 5 bases and J 3 bases; bases outside gene matches: 2.

The chain has TRBV10-3 and TRBJ2-1; TRBD2 aligns across 11 bases. V shed 3 bases and J 4 bases; nucleotides not matched to a gene: 2. Germline CDR1 ENHRY, CDR2 SYGVKD. This CDR3 comprises 15 residues. CDR3 in amino acids: CAISDGTSGYNEQFF. CDR3 coding DNA: TGTGCCATCAGTGACGGGACTAGCGGATACAATGAGCAGTTCTTC.

This clone came up once. V usage is TRBV5-1 and J usage is TRBJ2-2, with 13 positions matching TRBD2. Germline CDR1 reads SGHRS; CDR2 reads YFSETQ. The CDR3 is made up of 18 amino acids. J lost 0 bases, V lost 3 bases, and 5 bases had no gene match. Here the CDR3 DNA reads TGCGCCAGCAGCTCACGACTAGCGGGGGGCGCGAACACCGGGGAGCTGTTTTTT. Residues: CASSSRLAGGANTGELFF.

The chain uses TRBV9 and TRBJ2-3, with TRBD2 identical over 14 bases. This CDR3 region has 17 residues. Germline CDR1 is SGDLS and CDR2 is YYNGEE. The V gene end was trimmed by 4 bases and the J gene end by 0 bases; junction bases not matched to a gene: 4. CDR3 coding DNA: TGTGCCAGCAGCATACGGACTAGCGGGGGGAGCACAGATACGCAGTATTTT. Its translation: CASSIRTSGGSTDTQYF.

V gene TRBV7-9 combines with J gene TRBJ2-5, with 11 bases fitting TRBD2. V lost 1 base, J lost 4 bases, and 5 bases stayed unmatched. The CDR3 covers 16 residues. Germline V gene lookup returns CDR1 SEHNR and CDR2 FQNEAQ (reference sequence). CDR3 amino acids: CASSLGLAGSGETQYF. The DNA for the CDR3 is TGTGCCAGCAGCTTAGGACTAGCGGGATCAGGAGAGACCCAGTACTTC.

This clone was seen a single time. V gene TRBV27 combines with J gene TRBJ2-7; 9 bases are a match to TRBD2. The CDR3 contains 17 residues. Germline V gene sequence: CDR1 MNHEY, CDR2 SMNVEV (reference sequence). With V trimmed by 5 bases and J by 1 base, 12 bases remained unmatched. CDR3 DNA sequence: TGTGCCAGCAGTAACCCCTATAGCGGGAGAGGGTCCTACGAGCAGTACTTC. As protein: CASSNPYSGRGSYEQYF.

A remark on this clone: A much larger clonotype is one base distant, so this may be a read error. The rearrangement joins TRBV13 to TRBJ2-7; 8 nucleotides line up with TRBD1. The germline V gene has CDR1 PRHDT and CDR2 FYEKMQ (reference sequence). The CDR3 is 15 residues long. The CDR3 sequence is CVSSSRTGNSYEQYF. In nucleotides, the CDR3 is TGTGTCAGCAGCTCCCGGACAGGGAATTCCTACGAGCAGTACTTC.

This sequence joins TRBV11-2 and TRBJ1-1; 7 bases match TRBD1. This CDR3 comprises 15 residues. CDR1 is SGHAT and CDR2 is FQNNGV in the germline V gene. Unmatched junction bases numbered 8, after V lost 6 bases and J lost 1 base. As DNA, the CDR3 is TGTGCCAGCAGACTAAACAGGGGATCGAACACTGAAGCTTTCTTT. The encoded protein is CASRLNRGSNTEAFF.

This clone appeared once. The V gene is TRBV7-9, the J gene TRBJ1-1; TRBD1 matches 11 bases. The CDR3 runs 17 residues. Trimming removed 3 bases from V and 4 bases from J; junction bases left unmatched: 10. The V gene's germline CDR1 is SEHNR and CDR2 FQNEAQ (reference sequence). The CDR3 DNA follows: TGTGCCAGCAGCTTTCAACGGACAGGGGGCCTCATCACTGAAGCTTTCTTT. Amino acids: CASSFQRTGGLITEAFF. The full variable domain, its missing parts supplied by reference TRBV7-9 and TRBJ1-1, is DTGVSQNPRHKITKRGQNVTFRCDPISEHNRLYWYRQTLGQGPEFLTYFQNEAQLEKSRLLSDRFSAERPKGSFSTLEIQRTEQGDSAMYLCASSFQRTGGLITEAFFGQGTRLTVV.

The chain links TRBV7-9 to TRBJ2-2; tentatively, D is TRBD2 (6 bases). Trimming took 4 bases from V and 0 from J, leaving 15 bases between them. Germline V lookup: CDR1 SEHNR, CDR2 FQNEAQ (reference sequence). The CDR3 runs to 17 residues. DNA of the CDR3: TGTGCCAGCAGCTCTGGGCGGGAACCTTCGAACACCGGGGAGCTGTTTTTT. Translated, it gives CASSSGREPSNTGELFF.

The chain has TRBV7-8 and TRBJ1-1; D not resolved. V shed 5 bases and J shed 1 base, with 14 bases lying between them. The germline gives CDR1 SGHVS, CDR2 FQNEAQ. The CDR3 covers 15 residues. The CDR3 loop is CASSQDGVGNTEAFF. The CDR3 DNA sequence: TGTGCCAGCAGCCAAGACGGAGTGGGGAACACTGAAGCTTTCTTT. The whole variable domain, remainder taken from reference TRBV7-8 and TRBJ1-1, is GAGVSQSPRYKVAKRGQDVALRCDPISGHVSLFWYQQALGQGPEFLTYFQNEAQLDKSGLPSDRFFAERPEGSVSTLKIQRTQQEDSAVYLCASSQDGVGNTEAFFGQGTRLTVV.

V gene TRBV28 combines with J gene TRBJ1-6; a weak D match, TRBD1 (5 bases). This CDR3 spans 14 amino acids. Germline V gene sequence: CDR1 MDHEN, CDR2 SYDVKM. Trimming removed 10 bases from V and 12 bases from J, with 22 bases in between. The DNA for the CDR3 is TGTGCCACCTCCGGGGGAGGACCCGGGGAACCCCTCCACTTT. It is translated as CATSGGGPGEPLHF.

This chain joins TRBV28 and TRBJ2-4; D is possibly TRBD1 (6 bases). Germline V CDR1 and CDR2: MDHEN, SYDVKM. Trimming cost V 5 bases and J 2 bases, with 16 bases left between them. This CDR3 is 16 amino acids long. The DNA of the CDR3 is TGTGCCAGCAGTGAAACAGGGACGGGGACCAAAAACATTCAGTACTTC. Translated: CASSETGTGTKNIQYF.

This clone was seen just once. V gene TRBV15 combines with J gene TRBJ2-3; 7 positions agree with TRBD2. CDR1 and CDR2 (germline): LNHNV, YYDKDF (reference sequence). The V and J ends lost 4 bases and 2 bases, in that order; junction bases with no gene match: 9. The CDR3 covers 16 residues. The CDR3 DNA follows: TGTGCCACCAGCATGGGTCTAGCGGCTGCCACAGATACGCAGTATTTT. This translates into CATSMGLAAATDTQYF.

V is TRBV9 and J is TRBJ1-3; tentative D call: TRBD1 (5 bases). CDR1 SGDLS and CDR2 YYNGEE come from the germline V gene. The ends were cut back, 3 bases at V and 0 bases at J, with 10 bases in the middle. The CDR3 spans 15 residues. CDR3 amino acids: CASSGGESSGNTIYF. CDR3 nucleotides: TGTGCCAGCAGCGGGGGGGAAAGCTCTGGAAACACCATATATTTT.

The rearrangement links TRBV7-9 to TRBJ2-1; 8 nucleotides align to TRBD1. The V gene end was trimmed by 5 bases and the J gene end by 2 bases; junction bases not matched to a gene: 5. The V gene's germline CDR1 is SEHNR and CDR2 FQNEAQ (reference sequence). This CDR3 contains 15 residues. The CDR3 sequence: CASSPGQGPYNEQFF. CDR3 DNA: TGTGCCAGCAGCCCCGGACAGGGCCCCTACAATGAGCAGTTCTTC. Filled out from reference TRBV7-9 and TRBJ2-1, the complete variable domain reads DTGVSQNPRHKITKRGQNVTFRCDPISEHNRLYWYRQTLGQGPEFLTYFQNEAQLEKSRLLSDRFSAERPKGSFSTLEIQRTEQGDSAMYLCASSPGQGPYNEQFFGPGTRLTVL.

The CDR3 is CSVREESYEQYF. DNA for the CDR3: TGCAGCGTTCGGGAGGAGTCCTACGAGCAGTACTTC. The chain carries TRBV29-1 and TRBJ2-7, with TRBD2 identical over 7 bases. Germline trimming cut 5 bases from V and 1 base from J; bases unmatched to any gene: 2. There are 12 residues in the CDR3. In germline, CDR1 is SQVTM, CDR2 ANQGSEA.

The rearrangement links TRBV29-1 to TRBJ2-7; D is uncertain. This CDR3 contains 13 residues. The germline V gene has CDR1 SQVTM and CDR2 ANQGSEA. Between the trimmed V and J ends, which lost 5 bases and 2 bases, there was a span of 13 bases. CDR3 sequence (DNA): TGCAGCGTTTTGATACAGCCGGCCTACGAGCAGTACTTC. This sequence encodes CSVLIQPAYEQYF.